This TCR beta chain stems from a study of T cell responses to AZD1222 COVID-19 vaccine (dated by TCRdb to the early 2020s). For context, the study as a whole: AZD1222 recipients whose second dose came at about 4 weeks and those whose second dose came at about 12 weeks were combined into one group, since spike-specific TCR depth and breadth did not differ between the two schedules. TCR sequencing was performed for roughly 250 trial participants, of whom around 210 were given two doses of AZD1222 and about 25 were given two doses of MenACWY control vaccine. Trial participants were enrolled by age into subgroups of 18-55, 56-69 and 70-plus years, and 148, 28 and 57 TCR-sequenced participants, respectively, were included in these subgroups. What the work shows at the level of the full study, not this receptor alone: Most participants were white British and females outnumbered males, and the authors suggested that clonal diversity may have been underestimated. Because no samples from the day 14 peak response were available, repertoires could be characterized only after the peak T cell response. The 56-69-year group was small, and its depth increase did not reach significance, likely because of low power. Reportedly, close to half of the unique spike-specific TCRs recognized epitopes lying outside the regions that are mutated in the B.1.351 and B.1.1.7 variants. Vaccine-associated CD4 TCRs spanned the whole spike protein, with dominant responses in regions 160-218 and 743-854. After two AZD1222 doses, both the breadth and the depth of spike-specific TCRs were significantly higher than at day 0 and than in MenACWY recipients. Conclusions about previously exposed vaccinees were limited because only six AZD1222 recipients were SARS-CoV-2 seropositive at baseline.

Comment on this clone: The antigen it recognizes is unknown. The record has no base qualities; no much larger clone is one base away.

The CDR3 regions of human TCRbeta chains were subjected to immunosequencing. Under the source paper's analysis protocol: TCRs in the repertoires were compared against a reference library of SARS-CoV-2-specific TCRs that had been generated with the MIRA antigen-specificity platform. Breadth was defined as the fraction of unique TCRs that were SARS-CoV-2-associated, and depth was defined as the fraction of total T cells that were SARS-CoV-2-associated. Using the MIRA data, every spike-specific TCR was mapped to the spike region that the TCR reacted to and assigned to either a CD4 or a CD8 class. Log10-transformed breadth and depth values were compared by one-way ANOVA with Sidak's multiple comparisons tests. TCRdb stores this immuneACCESS table with in-frame sequences only. Part of the clones is absent; in the studies checked, under half of the shortfall reflects unresolved V genes, and no reason is known for the rest. V and J calls and clone size are copied from that table; D and trimming were computed from the DNA. The sample includes 85,000 to 90,000 clones, with around 90% observed a single time. The ten top clones hold around 2.8% of the sample.

Cut back by 0 bases and 7 bases, the V and J ends lie 19 bases apart. CDR1 and CDR2, per the germline V gene, are SNHLY and FYNNEI. Counted from cysteine to phenylalanine, this CDR3 has 18 amino acids. Kept here is only the CDR3 DNA, which spans 54 bases and is read in frame from base 1. Reading the label with the study, this specimen's time point is: baseline before first vaccination. The vaccinee samples were drawn from two UK trials, COV001 and COV002, one of which was a single-blind randomized controlled phase 2/3 trial testing AZD1222 (ChAdOx1 nCoV-19) in healthy adults. Trial participant PBMC samples were collected at day 0 and day 28 after the second dose for TCRbeta chain sequencing.

The clonotype originates from an adult in good health. Sequences were derived from peripheral blood, sampled on day 0 of AZD1222 vaccination. The V and J segments used are TRBV2 and TRBJ1-6; TRBD1 might be the D gene, on 5 matching bases. The sequence in DNA is TGTGCCAGCAGTGAAGCTAAGTGGACAAGGGAGATCAATTCACCCCTCCACTTT. Its coded protein is CASSEAKWTREINSPLHF.